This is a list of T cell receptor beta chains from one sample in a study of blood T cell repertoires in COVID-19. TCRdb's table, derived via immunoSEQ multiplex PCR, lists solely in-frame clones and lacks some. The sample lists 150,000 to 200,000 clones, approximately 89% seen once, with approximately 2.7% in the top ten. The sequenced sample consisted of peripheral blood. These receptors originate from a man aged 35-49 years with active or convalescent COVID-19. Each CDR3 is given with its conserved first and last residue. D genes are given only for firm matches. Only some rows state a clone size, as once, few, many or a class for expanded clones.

CDR3 protein: CASSLYRGSYEQYF; CDR3 DNA: TGTGCCAGCAGCTTGTACAGGGGCTCCTACGAGCAGTACTTC; V gene: TRBV7-8; J gene: TRBJ2-7; D gene: TRBD1; clone size: few
CDR3 protein: CSVEAVAEFANYGYTF; CDR3 DNA: TGCAGCGTTGAAGCCGTGGCGGAATTCGCTAACTATGGCTACACCTTC; V gene: TRBV29-1; J gene: TRBJ1-2; D gene: .; clone size: .
CDR3 protein: CAWSVGPDSANTGELFF; CDR3 DNA: TGTGCCTGGAGTGTAGGCCCGGACTCTGCGAACACCGGGGAGCTGTTTTTT; V gene: TRBV30; J gene: TRBJ2-2; D gene: .; clone size: .
CDR3 protein: CASSPDRYQETQYF; CDR3 DNA: TGTGCCAGCAGCCCGGACAGATACCAAGAGACCCAGTACTTC; V gene: TRBV2; J gene: TRBJ2-5; D gene: .; clone size: many
CDR3 protein: CASSLLGERVGTEAFF; CDR3 DNA: TGTGCCAGCAGTTTGCTCGGGGAGCGGGTGGGCACTGAAGCTTTCTTT; V gene: TRBV6-2/TRBV6-3; J gene: TRBJ1-1; D gene: .; clone size: .
CDR3 protein: CAIGSEATNQPQHF; CDR3 DNA: TGTGCCATCGGATCAGAGGCTACCAATCAGCCCCAGCATTTT; V gene: TRBV10-3; J gene: TRBJ1-5; D gene: .; clone size: .
CDR3 protein: CASSWGQLNTGELFF; CDR3 DNA: TGTGCCAGCAGTTGGGGACAGCTTAACACCGGGGAGCTGTTTTTT; V gene: TRBV6-2/TRBV6-3; J gene: TRBJ2-2; D gene: TRBD1; clone size: .
CDR3 protein: CASSQRTDIGNTIYF; CDR3 DNA: TGTGCCAGCAGCCAAAGGACAGATATTGGAAACACCATATATTTT; V gene: TRBV7-6; J gene: TRBJ1-3; D gene: .; clone size: .
CDR3 protein: CASTPLRTGGFVYEQYF; CDR3 DNA: TGTGCCAGCACTCCACTCCGAACAGGGGGCTTTGTCTACGAGCAGTACTTC; V gene: TRBV2; J gene: TRBJ2-7; D gene: TRBD1; clone size: .
CDR3 protein: CASSVTTGSGNQPQHF; CDR3 DNA: TGTGCCAGCAGCGTTACGACAGGGAGCGGCAATCAGCCCCAGCATTTT; V gene: TRBV7-2; J gene: TRBJ1-5; D gene: TRBD1; clone size: .
CDR3 protein: CASSKSEAGSDTQYF; CDR3 DNA: TGTGCCAGTAGTAAGTCTGAGGCAGGGTCAGATACGCAGTATTTT; V gene: TRBV19; J gene: TRBJ2-3; D gene: .; clone size: few
CDR3 protein: CASRWGGQNTEAFF; CDR3 DNA: TGTGCCAGCAGATGGGGGGGCCAGAACACTGAAGCTTTCTTT; V gene: TRBV6-6; J gene: TRBJ1-1; D gene: .; clone size: .
CDR3 protein: CASYPTGNTEAFF; CDR3 DNA: TGTGCCAGCTACCCCACAGGGAACACTGAAGCTTTCTTT; V gene: TRBV27; J gene: TRBJ1-1; D gene: .; clone size: .
CDR3 protein: CASSYSRGVAFF; CDR3 DNA: TGTGCCAGCAGTTACTCGAGAGGTGTGGCTTTCTTT; V gene: TRBV6-5; J gene: TRBJ1-1; D gene: .; clone size: .
CDR3 protein: CASSMVTGGPSYEQYF; CDR3 DNA: TGTGCCAGTAGTATGGTGACAGGGGGCCCCAGCTACGAGCAGTACTTC; V gene: TRBV19; J gene: TRBJ2-7; D gene: TRBD1; clone size: few
CDR3 protein: CASSVVAGRRKAFF; CDR3 DNA: TGTGCCAGCAGCGTAGTGGCGGGACGGAGGAAAGCTTTCTTT; V gene: TRBV9; J gene: TRBJ1-1; D gene: .; clone size: .
CDR3 protein: CASSPGVSYEQYF; CDR3 DNA: TGTGCCAGCAGCCCAGGGGTCTCCTACGAGCAGTACTTC; V gene: TRBV7-3; J gene: TRBJ2-7; D gene: .; clone size: .
CDR3 protein: CASSQPKGGITGELFF; CDR3 DNA: TGCGCCAGCAGCCAACCAAAAGGGGGCATCACCGGGGAGCTGTTTTTT; V gene: TRBV4-1; J gene: TRBJ2-2; D gene: TRBD1; clone size: .
CDR3 protein: CASSVRDRGFSGSNQPQHF; CDR3 DNA: TGTGCCAGCAGTGTACGGGACAGGGGTTTTTCGGGAAGCAATCAGCCCCAGCATTTT; V gene: TRBV6-1; J gene: TRBJ1-5; D gene: TRBD1; clone size: .
CDR3 protein: CASSPRQYNSPLHF; CDR3 DNA: TGTGCCAGCAGCCCCAGACAGTATAATTCACCCCTCCACTTT; V gene: TRBV9; J gene: TRBJ1-6; D gene: .; clone size: .
CDR3 protein: CASSQTRGTEAFF; CDR3 DNA: TGTGCCAGCAGCCAGACTCGGGGCACTGAAGCTTTCTTT; V gene: TRBV7-2; J gene: TRBJ1-1; D gene: .; clone size: .
CDR3 protein: CASSPLPGTSGGSGNEQFF; CDR3 DNA: TGTGCCAGCTCACCCCTCCCGGGGACTAGCGGGGGGTCGGGGAATGAGCAGTTCTTC; V gene: TRBV18; J gene: TRBJ2-1; D gene: TRBD2; clone size: .
CDR3 protein: CASSRDDYGYTF; CDR3 DNA: TGCGCCAGCAGCCGGGATGACTATGGCTACACCTTC; V gene: TRBV10-2; J gene: TRBJ1-2; D gene: .; clone size: .
CDR3 protein: CASSQDGTLSYSGANVLTF; CDR3 DNA: TGCGCCAGCAGCCAAGATGGGACACTGTCCTACTCTGGGGCCAACGTCCTGACTTTC; V gene: TRBV4-1; J gene: TRBJ2-6; D gene: .; clone size: .
CDR3 protein: CASSLAGGQYF; CDR3 DNA: TGTGCCAGCAGCTTAGCCGGCGGTCAGTACTTC; V gene: TRBV13; J gene: TRBJ2-7; D gene: .; clone size: .
CDR3 protein: CASSIAQGTEAFF; CDR3 DNA: TGTGCCAGTAGTATAGCTCAGGGAACTGAAGCTTTCTTT; V gene: TRBV19; J gene: TRBJ1-1; D gene: .; clone size: .
CDR3 protein: CASSEQGDYGYTF; CDR3 DNA: TGTGCCAGCAGTGAACAAGGGGACTATGGCTACACCTTC; V gene: TRBV25-1; J gene: TRBJ1-2; D gene: .; clone size: .
CDR3 protein: CASSPDRAYGYTF; CDR3 DNA: TGTGCCAGCAGCCCAGACAGGGCCTATGGCTACACCTTC; V gene: TRBV6-5; J gene: TRBJ1-2; D gene: TRBD1; clone size: .
CDR3 protein: CASSTQTSGGTDEQFF; CDR3 DNA: TGTGCCAGCAGCACCCAGACTAGCGGGGGAACCGATGAGCAGTTCTTC; V gene: TRBV7-2; J gene: TRBJ2-1; D gene: TRBD2; clone size: .
CDR3 protein: CASSSGGGRTDTQYF; CDR3 DNA: TGTGCCAGCTCGAGTGGGGGGGGGCGGACAGATACGCAGTATTTT; V gene: TRBV3-1/TRBV3-2; J gene: TRBJ2-3; D gene: .; clone size: .
CDR3 protein: CASSLVLADTGELFF; CDR3 DNA: TGCGCCAGCAGCTTGGTACTAGCGGACACCGGGGAGCTGTTTTTT; V gene: TRBV5-1; J gene: TRBJ2-2; D gene: TRBD2; clone size: .
CDR3 protein: CASSYAGQTKNSPLHF; CDR3 DNA: TGTGCCAGCAGTTACGCGGGACAGACAAAAAATTCACCCCTCCACTTT; V gene: TRBV6-5; J gene: TRBJ1-6; D gene: TRBD1; clone size: few
CDR3 protein: CASSYGGGGTEAFF; CDR3 DNA: TGTGCCAGCAGTTATGGAGGGGGGGGCACTGAAGCTTTCTTT; V gene: TRBV6-5; J gene: TRBJ1-1; D gene: .; clone size: .
CDR3 protein: CASSLGPGGGPSDEQFF; CDR3 DNA: TGTGCCAGCAGCTTAGGACCGGGCGGGGGGCCGTCCGATGAGCAGTTCTTC; V gene: TRBV7-2; J gene: TRBJ2-1; D gene: TRBD2; clone size: .
CDR3 protein: CASSQDPGGGTFF; CDR3 DNA: TGTGCCAGCAGCCAAGATCCGGGCGGAGGGACTTTCTTT; V gene: TRBV3-1/TRBV3-2; J gene: TRBJ1-1; D gene: .; clone size: .
CDR3 protein: CASSWGQGNYGYTF; CDR3 DNA: TGTGCCAGCAGCTGGGGACAGGGTAACTATGGCTACACCTTC; V gene: TRBV7-2; J gene: TRBJ1-2; D gene: TRBD1; clone size: .
CDR3 protein: CASSPPSGRSSYNEQFF; CDR3 DNA: TGTGCCAGCAGCCCCCCAAGTGGCCGAAGCTCCTACAATGAGCAGTTCTTC; V gene: TRBV4-2; J gene: TRBJ2-1; D gene: .; clone size: .
CDR3 protein: CASSADRDTEAFF; CDR3 DNA: TGTGCCAGCAGCGCGGACAGGGACACTGAAGCTTTCTTT; V gene: TRBV7-3; J gene: TRBJ1-1; D gene: TRBD1; clone size: .
CDR3 protein: CASSRTGASGYTF; CDR3 DNA: TGTGCCAGCAGCCGAACAGGAGCCTCGGGCTACACCTTC; V gene: TRBV7-9; J gene: TRBJ1-2; D gene: .; clone size: .
CDR3 protein: CASSPGQNQPQHF; CDR3 DNA: TGTGCCAGCTCGCCAGGACAGAATCAGCCCCAGCATTTT; V gene: TRBV18; J gene: TRBJ1-5; D gene: .; clone size: .
CDR3 protein: CASSLVGRQETQYF; CDR3 DNA: TGTGCCAGCAGCTTAGTCGGGAGACAAGAGACCCAGTACTTC; V gene: TRBV7-2; J gene: TRBJ2-5; D gene: .; clone size: .
CDR3 protein: CASSPKRAPGYNEQFF; CDR3 DNA: TGTGCCAGCAGTCCCAAGAGGGCACCCGGATACAATGAGCAGTTCTTC; V gene: TRBV28; J gene: TRBJ2-1; D gene: .; clone size: .
CDR3 protein: CASSRTAEQYF; CDR3 DNA: TGTGCCAGCAGTCGGACAGCCGAGCAGTACTTC; V gene: TRBV2; J gene: TRBJ2-7; D gene: .; clone size: .
CDR3 protein: CASSTGTGAGNTIYF; CDR3 DNA: TGCGCCAGCAGCACAGGGACAGGGGCTGGAAACACCATATATTTT; V gene: TRBV5-1; J gene: TRBJ1-3; D gene: TRBD1; clone size: .
CDR3 protein: CATTGVSNSPLHF; CDR3 DNA: TGTGCCACCACAGGGGTGAGCAATTCACCCCTCCACTTT; V gene: TRBV10-3; J gene: TRBJ1-6; D gene: TRBD1; clone size: few
CDR3 protein: CASKYGGDEQYF; CDR3 DNA: TGCGCCAGCAAGTACGGGGGTGACGAGCAGTACTTC; V gene: TRBV5-1; J gene: TRBJ2-7; D gene: .; clone size: .
CDR3 protein: CASSLSDRGHEQYF; CDR3 DNA: TGTGCCAGCAGCCTCTCGGACAGGGGCCACGAGCAGTACTTC; V gene: TRBV7-9; J gene: TRBJ2-7; D gene: TRBD1; clone size: .
CDR3 protein: CASTVRTGVNTEAFF; CDR3 DNA: TGTGCCAGTACCGTACGGACAGGGGTGAACACTGAAGCTTTCTTT; V gene: TRBV19; J gene: TRBJ1-1; D gene: TRBD1; clone size: .
CDR3 protein: CASSPGTSGGNTQYF; CDR3 DNA: TGTGCCAGCAGCCCCGGGACTAGCGGGGGGAATACGCAGTATTTT; V gene: TRBV7-2; J gene: TRBJ2-3; D gene: TRBD2; clone size: few
CDR3 protein: CATSDSSTGGSYNEQFF; CDR3 DNA: TGTGCCACCAGTGATTCCTCGACAGGGGGCTCCTACAATGAGCAGTTCTTC; V gene: TRBV24-1; J gene: TRBJ2-1; D gene: TRBD1; clone size: .
CDR3 protein: CASSSSRGSYEQYF; CDR3 DNA: TGTGCCAGCAGTTCATCCAGGGGATCCTACGAGCAGTACTTC; V gene: TRBV27; J gene: TRBJ2-7; D gene: .; clone size: .
CDR3 protein: CASSLRGQGLGSPEAFF; CDR3 DNA: TGTGCCAGCAGCTTAAGGGGACAGGGGCTGGGGAGCCCTGAAGCTTTCTTT; V gene: TRBV7-3; J gene: TRBJ1-1; D gene: TRBD1; clone size: .
CDR3 protein: CASSLQGAYNEQFF; CDR3 DNA: TGTGCCAGCAGCTTACAGGGCGCCTACAATGAGCAGTTCTTC; V gene: TRBV7-8; J gene: TRBJ2-1; D gene: .; clone size: .
CDR3 protein: CASSYSDRMVNQPQHF; CDR3 DNA: TGTGCCAGCAGTTACTCGGACAGGATGGTCAATCAGCCCCAGCATTTT; V gene: TRBV6-2/TRBV6-3; J gene: TRBJ1-5; D gene: TRBD1; clone size: once
CDR3 protein: CASSFGTVYGYTF; CDR3 DNA: TGTGCCAGCAGTTTCGGCACAGTCTATGGCTACACCTTC; V gene: TRBV28; J gene: TRBJ1-2; D gene: .; clone size: .
CDR3 protein: CASSLARYRGGNEQFF; CDR3 DNA: TGTGCCAGCAGCTTAGCTCGTTACAGGGGTGGGAATGAGCAGTTCTTC; V gene: TRBV11-2; J gene: TRBJ2-1; D gene: TRBD1; clone size: .